This T cell receptor beta chain appears in the sequencing data of a study of cytomegalovirus exposure and HLA in healthy donors. Profiled with immunoSEQ multiplex PCR; TCRdb holds only in-frame clones, not every one. The repertoire has approximately 280,000 clones, 86% of them found once; the top ten carry over 0.95%. The CDR3 contains 15 residues. Trimming shortened V by 6 bases and J by 0 bases, and 13 bases separated the two germline ends. CDR1 is MNHEY, CDR2 SMNVEV, per germline (reference sequence). Turning to this clone: What it binds is unknown.

Study results and limitations: Cytomegalovirus-associated status was assigned to around 160 TCR beta chains. In the roughly 110 validation repertoires, roughly 94% of cluster scores exceeded 0, per a later analysis. The classifier was said to identify cytomegalovirus status with high specificity and sensitivity.

Sequencing was done on a sample of PBMCs. The chain is built from TRBV27 and TRBJ2-3, with a tentative D call TRBD1 (5 bases). This clonotype originated in a woman under 30 in good health and CMV-seronegative. CDR3 region: CASRPQGTSTDTQYF. Here the CDR3 DNA reads TGTGCCAGCAGGCCCCAGGGTACAAGCACAGATACGCAGTATTTT.